This TCR beta chain was profiled in a study of blood T cell repertoires in COVID-19. Study overall: The United States, Italy and Spain were the sources of the acute and convalescent COVID-19 samples. T cells, B-cell-depleted T cells, or PBMCs supplied cDNA or gDNA.

The CDR3 sequence is 14 residues long. The V gene's germline CDR1 is KGHSH and CDR2 LQKENI. The ends were cut back, 2 bases at V and 0 bases at J, with 5 bases in the middle. Authors' methods: By means of reference gene primer amplification, nucleated cell counts were estimated. Assay: immunoSEQ multiplex PCR; the TCRdb copy retains only in-frame clones and omits some. Clone size and V and J calls were adopted from that table, with D and trimming inferred from the DNA. The sample shows approximately 120,000 clones, about nine tenths of them seen only once. The genes are TRBV18 and TRBJ1-5; D unresolved. The source material was peripheral blood. This TCR was recovered from a human donor in a cohort sampled during active COVID-19. The DNA for the CDR3 is TGTGCCAGCTCACCAACAGTTAGCAATCAGCCCCAGCATTTT. Amino acid sequence: CASSPTVSNQPQHF.